These 18 T cell receptor beta chains share one sample of origin, sequenced in a study of blood T cell repertoires in COVID-19. The assay was immunoSEQ multiplex PCR, and TCRdb's table has in-frame clones only and misses some. The table records about 40,000 clones, around 87% of them present only once. Input material: peripheral blood. Receptors originate from a man aged 50 to 59 in a cohort sampled during active COVID-19.

This sequence joins TRBV5-5 and TRBJ1-1; D not certain. Trimming removed 4 bases at V and 4 bases at J, with 14 bases between. The CDR3 loop spans 14 amino acids. Germline values: CDR1 SGHKS, CDR2 YYEKEE (reference sequence). This CDR3 reads CASSTQSTGTEAFF. The CDR3 DNA is TGTGCCAGCAGCACCCAAAGTACGGGCACTGAAGCTTTCTTT.

This clone was counted a single time. This chain uses TRBV19 with TRBJ1-1; perhaps TRBD1 as D (6 bases). The CDR3 loop spans 16 amino acids. Germline lookup yields CDR1 LNHDA and CDR2 SQIVND (reference sequence). With 0 bases removed from V and 2 bases from J, the gap between germline ends came to 13 bases. CDR3 sequence: CASSIEPGGPNTEAFF. The CDR3 DNA sequence: TGTGCCAGTAGTATAGAGCCCGGGGGGCCTAACACTGAAGCTTTCTTT.

This clone was counted a single time. The genes are TRBV11-3 and TRBJ2-7; D may be TRBD2 (5 bases). V was shortened by 5 bases and J by 3 bases, with 14 bases between the two germline ends. Germline V gene data show CDR1 as SGHNT and CDR2 as YENEEA. CDR3 size: 14 residues. The CDR3 DNA sequence: TGTGCCAGCAGCCTTTTCAGGACTGTCTACGAGCAGTACGTC. Translation: CASSLFRTVYEQYV.

This clone was observed once. The chain joins TRBV3-1 (or the pseudogene TRBV3-2) to TRBJ1-4; D not certain. V dropped 4 bases and J dropped 3 bases, with 18 bases sitting between them. Germline V lookup: CDR1 LGHDT, CDR2 YNNKEL (reference sequence). This CDR3 contains 17 residues. The CDR3 sequence is CASSLVRTPRANEKLFF. DNA of the CDR3: TGTGCCAGCAGCCTCGTCCGGACCCCGAGGGCTAATGAAAAACTGTTTTTT.

Note on this clone: A junction end diverges from the germline sequence, so it may reflect a read error. The chain couples TRBV29-1 to TRBJ1-3, with 9 bases identical to TRBD1. The CDR3 extends over 11 amino acids. CDR1 is SQVTM, CDR2 ANQGSEA, per germline. CDR3 amino acids: CSVEGTGMSLF. In DNA, the CDR3 is TGCAGCGTAGAAGGGACAGGGATGTCGCTGTTT. Variable domain in full (rest from reference TRBV29-1 and TRBJ1-3): SAVISQKPSRDICQRGTSLTIQCQVDSQVTMMFWYRQQPGQSLTLIATANQGSEATYESGFVIDKFPISRPNLTFSTLTVSNMSPEDSSIYLCSVEGTGMSLFGEGSWLTVV.

This clone was counted between two and nine times. This chain links TRBV6-6 with TRBJ2-1, with D perhaps matching TRBD2 (6 bases). Germline V gene sequence: CDR1 MNHNY, CDR2 SVGAGI (reference sequence). V was pared by 0 bases and J by 6 bases, with 12 bases between. The length of the CDR3 is 15 residues. The CDR3 region has the DNA TGTGCCAGCAGTTACTCTTCCCGGGAGACCAATGAGCAGTTCTTC. Amino acid sequence: CASSYSSRETNEQFF.

V usage is TRBV27 and J usage is TRBJ2-1; 7 bases agree with TRBD2. The CDR3 extends over 14 amino acids. Germline V gives CDR1 MNHEY, CDR2 SMNVEV (reference sequence). Trimming took 6 bases from V and 3 from J; bases not matched to a gene: 5. In DNA form, the CDR3 reads TGTGCCAGCAGGGGCTCGGGGGGCTACAATGAGCAGTTCTTC. Translated, it gives CASRGSGGYNEQFF.

V usage is TRBV7-3 and J usage is TRBJ2-2; 8 positions agree with TRBD1. CDR3 length: 17 residues. V trimming: 5 bases; J trimming: 5 bases; junction bases outside the gene matches: 13. The germline V gene encodes CDR1 SGHTA and CDR2 FQGTGA. CDR3 in DNA: TGTGCCAGCAGCCACCCGGACAGGGCTTCTGGAACCGGGGAGCTGTTTTTT. Its protein is CASSHPDRASGTGELFF.

This clone was seen only a few times. The J gene is TRBJ2-7, the V gene TRBV7-9, with 9 bases fitting TRBD1. Germline lookup yields CDR1 SEHNR and CDR2 FQNEAQ (reference sequence). CDR3 length equals 15 residues. The junction had 4 bases not matched to a gene; V was cut back by 1 base and J by 3 bases. DNA for the CDR3: TGTGCCAGCAGCTTAGGGACAGGGGACCTCTACGAGCAGTACTTC. Translated: CASSLGTGDLYEQYF.

This chain links TRBV3-1 (or the pseudogene TRBV3-2) with TRBJ2-2; a weak D match, TRBD2 (6 bases). The germline V gene has CDR1 LGHDT and CDR2 YNNKEL (reference sequence). The CDR3 runs 18 residues. The V end lost 0 bases, the J end lost 0 bases, and 14 bases lay between the germline ends. CDR3 DNA: TGTGCCAGCAGCCAAGATCGGAGGACTATCACGAACACCGGGGAGCTGTTTTTT. It is translated as CASSQDRRTITNTGELFF.

This chain links TRBV15 with TRBJ2-1, with TRBD2 matching 11 bases. V gave up 8 bases and J gave up 5 bases; unmatched junction bases: 5. The CDR3 is 14 residues long. Looked up from germline, CDR1 is LNHNV and CDR2 is YYDKDF (reference sequence). The DNA of the CDR3 is TGTGCCACCCGCCTAGCGGGGGGAAACAATGAGCAGTTCTTC. Translation: CATRLAGGNNEQFF.

This sequence joins TRBV6-5 and TRBJ1-2; perhaps TRBD1 as D (5 bases). Germline CDR1 and CDR2: MNHEY and SVGAGI. This CDR3 contains 15 residues. V dropped 2 bases and J dropped 7 bases, with 17 bases sitting between them. CDR3 sequence reads: CASSYRGGAGSGYTF. DNA for the CDR3: TGTGCCAGCAGTTACAGAGGCGGGGCGGGGTCTGGCTACACCTTC.

V and J are TRBV7-6 and TRBJ2-3; 15 nucleotides match TRBD2. CDR3 length: 17 amino acids. The junction had 9 bases not matched to a gene; V was cut back by 5 bases and J by 6 bases. CDR1 and CDR2 (germline): SGHVS, FNYEAQ. CDR3 nucleotide sequence: TGTGCCAGCAGCCCCCGGACTAGCGGGGGGGTAGGGGATACGCAGTATTTT. The encoded protein is CASSPRTSGGVGDTQYF.

The rearrangement joins TRBV5-4 to TRBJ2-7; TRBD2 matches at 7 bases. The V gene end was trimmed by 4 bases and the J gene end by 3 bases; junction bases not matched to a gene: 4. The germline gives CDR1 SGHNT, CDR2 YYREEE (reference sequence). The CDR3 covers 13 residues. The CDR3 coding sequence is TGTGCCAGCAGCATCGGGACTAACTACGAGCAGTACTTC. This encodes CASSIGTNYEQYF.

V is TRBV2 and J is TRBJ1-3; 9 nucleotides line up with TRBD1. CDR3 size: 15 residues. V trimming: 6 bases; J trimming: 3 bases; junction bases outside the gene matches: 6. The germline V gene encodes CDR1 SNHLY and CDR2 FYNNEI. DNA for the CDR3: TGTGCCAGCAGGGTGGACAGGGGTTATGGAAACACCATATATTTT. It encodes CASRVDRGYGNTIYF.

CDR3 nucleotide sequence: TGTGCCACCAGTGATGTTGATCTCTCGACAGGGAACACCGGGGAGCTGTTTTTT. Protein sequence: CATSDVDLSTGNTGELFF. The gene calls are TRBV24-1 and TRBJ2-2; TRBD1 might be the D (6 bases). V was clipped by 3 bases and J by 1 base, with 17 bases between them. Germline CDR1 KGHDR, CDR2 SFDVKD. The CDR3 length is 18 residues.

Notes on this clone: Germline is not matched at one junction end, which may reflect a read error. The chain uses TRBV7-7 and TRBJ2-5, with D possibly being TRBD1 (6 bases). The germline V gene has CDR1 SSHAT and CDR2 FNYEAQ (reference sequence). The CDR3 consists of 14 residues. The CDR3, as DNA: TGTGCTAGCAGCGCCGCATTAAGGGGGGAGACCCAGTACTTC. Protein product: CASSAALRGETQYF.

In nucleotides, the CDR3 is TGCGCCAGCAGCCAAGAAGTCAGGCCCGAGACCCAGTACTTC. Translating gives CASSQEVRPETQYF. The chain combines TRBV4-1 with TRBJ2-5, with no clear D. CDR3 length equals 14 residues. Per germline, CDR1 MGHRA and CDR2 YSYEKL. Trimming removed 0 bases from V and 5 bases from J, with 10 bases in between.